Listed here are 20 T cell receptor beta chains from one sample, sequenced in a study of T cells in Graves' hyperthyroidism and ophthalmopathy (dated by TCRdb to about 2019). Libraries were prepared through multiplex PCR. TCRdb records Illumina HiSeq 2000 as the sequencer. Amplification of TCR beta CDR3 regions was carried out from RNA transcripts. The TCR CDR3 was subjected to a first round of RT-PCR using the HTBI primer set and the Qiagen OneStep RT-PCR kit. TCRdb applied fastp at Q25 and MiXCR to the public reads, then kept only in-frame beta chains. Rows are combined by CDR3 protein, so each entry shows the most common genes and DNA. For this sample the table gives approximately 620,000 distinct CDR3 sequences, of which 16% were detected only once. The top ten clones comprise less than 3.5% of the sample. The sequencing input was blood. The receptors come from a woman in her 40s with Graves' ophthalmopathy.

In this sample, this clonotype turned up a few times. The chain combines TRBV2 with TRBJ1-1; D not resolved. This CDR3 comprises 11 residues. Germline CDR1 is SNHLY and CDR2 is FYNNEI. Trimming left V 7 bases short and J 11 bases short, with 14 bases between. The CDR3 DNA follows: TGTGCCAGCACCTTAGGACCGACGGCTTTCTTT. Translation gives CASTLGPTAFF.

Concerning this clonotype: A much larger clone differs from this one at a single base, so this may be a read error. The chain links TRBV30 to TRBJ1-2; no definite D call. There are 14 residues in the CDR3. Germline CDR1 GTSNPN, CDR2 SVGIG (reference sequence). Between the trimmed V and J ends, which lost 5 bases and 3 bases, there was a span of 16 bases. The CDR3 coding sequence is TGTGCCTGGGGAGCTCAAGGGAGCTACTATGGCTACACCTTC. Encoded protein: CAWGAQGSYYGYTF.

This chain joins TRBV20-1 and TRBJ2-5, with D tentatively TRBD1 (6 bases). Germline V gives CDR1 DFQATT, CDR2 SNEGSKA (reference sequence). Trimming pared 0 bases from V and 2 bases from J, leaving 16 bases between. This CDR3 is 16 amino acids long. The CDR3: CSARDHGGSTQETQYF. For the CDR3, the DNA is TGCAGTGCTAGAGATCATGGGGGCAGTACTCAAGAGACCCAGTACTTC.

This clonotype was counted many times. This chain uses TRBV7-9 with TRBJ2-1; TRBD2 aligns across 11 bases. There are 16 residues in the CDR3. With V trimmed by 5 bases and J by 5 bases, 8 bases remained unmatched. Germline V gene lookup returns CDR1 SEHNR and CDR2 FQNEAQ (reference sequence). CDR3 bases: TGTGCCAGCAGCCAACCGGGACTAGCGGTTAACAATGAGCAGTTCTTC. Its translation: CASSQPGLAVNNEQFF. Full variable domain (outside the CDR3, taken from reference TRBV7-9 and TRBJ2-1): DTGVSQNPRHKITKRGQNVTFRCDPISEHNRLYWYRQTLGQGPEFLTYFQNEAQLEKSRLLSDRFSAERPKGSFSTLEIQRTEQGDSAMYLCASSQPGLAVNNEQFFGPGTRLTVL.

There are many counts of this clonotype. This chain uses TRBV3-1 with TRBJ2-5, with 13 bases lining up with TRBD2. From germline, CDR1 is LGHDT and CDR2 YNNKEL (reference sequence). This CDR3 is 17 amino acids long. V lost 4 bases to trimming and J lost 3 bases; unmatched junction nucleotides: 8. For the CDR3, the DNA is TGTGCCAGCAGCCGACCAACCGGACTAGCGGGAGAAGAGACCCAGTACTTC. Protein product: CASSRPTGLAGEETQYF.

As concerns this clonotype: An end of the junction does not agree with germline; a read error may underlie this. J is TRBJ1-1 and V is TRBV6-2 or TRBV6-3; TRBD1 matches 7 bases. Germline V lookup: CDR1 MNHEY, CDR2 SVGEGT. This CDR3 comprises 14 residues. CDR3 sequence reads: CASSYQGGNTGAFF. CDR3 DNA sequence: TGTGCCAGCAGTTACCAGGGGGGAAACACTGGAGCTTTCTTT.

The chain carries TRBV4-1 and TRBJ2-7; weak D call: TRBD1 (5 bases). Germline loops: CDR1 MGHRA, CDR2 YSYEKL. CDR3 length equals 15 residues. V was cut by 1 base and J by 1 base, with 11 bases left in between. The CDR3 sequence: CASSQGPRGSYEQYF. CDR3 DNA: TGCGCCAGCAGCCAAGGACCTAGGGGTTCCTACGAGCAGTACTTC.

At least ten counts were recorded for this clonotype. The rearrangement links TRBV11-3 to TRBJ2-2, with TRBD2 matching over 9 bases. The CDR3 consists of 19 residues. Germline V CDR1 and CDR2: SGHNT, YENEEA. J lost 0 bases, V lost 3 bases, and 11 bases had no gene match. CDR3 DNA sequence: TGTGCCAGCAGCTTGTCTAGTCGGCTAGCGGGGACGAACACCGGGGAGCTGTTTTTT. It codes for CASSLSSRLAGTNTGELFF.

The chain combines TRBV9 with TRBJ1-3; a possible D gene is TRBD1 (5 bases). From germline, CDR1 is SGDLS and CDR2 YYNGEE. The germline V and J ends were trimmed by 0 bases and 2 bases, with 9 bases remaining between them. The CDR3 extends over 15 amino acids. CDR3 protein: CASSVGQGAGNTIYF. CDR3 coding DNA: TGTGCCAGCAGCGTAGGGCAGGGTGCTGGAAACACCATATATTTT.

Remarks on this clonotype: A much more abundant neighbour one base away suggests this may be a read error. This chain uses TRBV5-1 with TRBJ2-1, with 9 nucleotides matching TRBD1. V lost 4 bases and J lost 10; bases outside the gene matches: 12. The germline gives CDR1 SGHRS, CDR2 YFSETQ. The CDR3 runs to 15 residues. The CDR3 sequence: CASSPTGTGLHEQFF. In DNA, the CDR3 is TGCGCCAGCAGCCCGACCGGGACAGGGCTCCACGAGCAGTTCTTC.

This clonotype came up many times. This chain joins TRBV12-3 or TRBV12-4 and TRBJ1-6; unclear D gene. CDR3 size: 14 residues. Between the trimmed V and J ends, which lost 5 bases and 9 bases, there was a span of 14 bases. The CDR3 coding sequence is TGTGCCAGCAGTCCCCCGCGTAAGCCTTCACCCCTCCACTTT. Translated, it gives CASSPPRKPSPLHF.

This clonotype was recorded many times. In nucleotides, the CDR3 is TGTGCCAGCAGCCAAAGGGAGACAGGGCGGGATGAGCAGTTCTTC. Residues: CASSQRETGRDEQFF. This chain uses TRBV6-1 with TRBJ2-1; 7 positions agree with TRBD1. Germline CDR1 MNHNS, CDR2 SASEGT. This CDR3 contains 15 residues. The J segment lost 8 bases and the V segment lost 6 bases, leaving 13 bases of the junction unmatched.

This clonotype was counted many times. V is TRBV3-1 and J is TRBJ2-1, with D maybe TRBD1 (5 bases). Germline V gene sequence: CDR1 LGHDT, CDR2 YNNKEL (reference sequence). The V and J ends lost 3 bases and 7 bases respectively, with 10 bases between them. The CDR3 is made up of 13 amino acids. The CDR3 bases are TGTGCCAGCAGCCAGGTCAGGGATAATGAGCAGTTCTTC. Translating gives CASSQVRDNEQFF.

The sample holds many counts of this clonotype. In DNA form, the CDR3 reads TGCGCCAGCAGCTTGGTTTCTGGACCCTACGAGCAGTACTTC. It is translated as CASSLVSGPYEQYF. The chain recombines TRBV5-1 with TRBJ2-7; no clear D. This CDR3 spans 14 amino acids. Germline values: CDR1 SGHRS, CDR2 YFSETQ. The V gene lost 0 bases and the J gene lost 2 bases, with 9 bases spanning the gap.

The chain carries TRBV24-1 and TRBJ1-4; possibly TRBD1 for D (5 bases). Germline V gene data show CDR1 as KGHDR and CDR2 as SFDVKD. V was cut by 9 bases and J by 4 bases, with 11 bases left in between. The CDR3 length is 13 residues. Here the CDR3 DNA reads TGTGCCACCGCAGACAGTTATAATGAAAAACTGTTTTTT. It yields the protein CATADSYNEKLFF.

In this sample, this clonotype turned up a few times. The chain employs TRBV12-3 or TRBV12-4 and TRBJ1-3; 10 bases line up with TRBD1. The CDR3 length is 17 residues. V was clipped by 6 bases and J by 2 bases; unmatched bases: 10. The CDR3 protein is CASRLPGQGTTGNTIYF. CDR3 nucleotides: TGTGCCAGCAGACTTCCGGGACAGGGGACTACTGGAAACACCATATATTTT.

The chain couples TRBV12-3 or TRBV12-4 to TRBJ2-3; either TRBD1 or TRBD2 may fit D (5 bases each). V was shortened by 7 bases and J by 8 bases, with 16 bases between the two germline ends. This CDR3 spans 13 amino acids. Written as DNA, the CDR3 is TGTGCCAGCAACCCGGGGCGTTCGGGTACGCAGTATTTT. Its protein product is CASNPGRSGTQYF.

Only one count was recorded for this clonotype. This chain uses TRBV20-1 with TRBJ2-3, with D unresolved. V was clipped by 3 bases and J by 3 bases, with 7 bases between them. Germline CDR1 is DFQATT and CDR2 is SNEGSKA (reference sequence). The CDR3 extends over 12 amino acids. The CDR3 reads CSARGQTDTQYF. As DNA, the CDR3 is TGCAGTGCTAGGGGCCAGACAGATACGCAGTATTTT.

J is TRBJ1-1 and V is TRBV5-1; the match to TRBD1 covers 7 bases. The CDR3 extends over 15 amino acids. The V gene end was trimmed by 2 bases and the J gene end by 6 bases; junction bases not matched to a gene: 10. Germline loops: CDR1 SGHRS, CDR2 YFSETQ. CDR3 loop: CASSFLATGASEAFF. CDR3 bases: TGCGCCAGCAGCTTTCTCGCTACAGGGGCCTCTGAAGCTTTCTTT.

The chain has TRBV20-1 and TRBJ1-2; possible D gene TRBD1, 5 bases. Deletions cut 2 bases from V and 3 bases from J, with 13 bases between. The V gene's germline CDR1 is DFQATT and CDR2 SNEGSKA (reference sequence). There are 14 residues in the CDR3. The CDR3 bases are TGCAGTGCTAGACGTGCAGGGAGTGACTATGGCTACACCTTC. Translated: CSARRAGSDYGYTF.